This T cell receptor beta chain was sequenced in a study of radiotherapy plus CTLA-4 blockade in lung cancer. Study results and caveats: Early clonal dynamics of blood T cells, together with interferon-beta, were reported as the best response predictor. The study found tumor-derived TCR clones expanded in blood after radiotherapy plus ipilimumab.

Produced via immunoSEQ multiplex PCR; TCRdb's table is partial and in-frame only. The profile shows 80,000 to 100,000 clones, 88% of them singletons. Turning to this clone: No antigen is known for it.

Germline values: CDR1 MNHEY, CDR2 SMNVEV (reference sequence). V was clipped by 2 bases and J by 2 bases, with 15 bases between them. This CDR3 spans 16 amino acids. The source is a human donor with non-small cell lung cancer that progressed on radiotherapy plus ipilimumab. Sequenced here: peripheral blood, sampled from a patient treated with radiotherapy plus ipilimumab. The chain employs TRBV27 and TRBJ2-5; D not resolved. CDR3 sequence: CASSLRPRGLQETQYF. CDR3 sequence (DNA): TGTGCCAGCAGTTTACGCCCCCGCGGTTTACAAGAGACCCAGTACTTC.